Here is one T cell receptor beta chain with its context. Its antigen remains unidentified. Germline loops: CDR1 SGDLS, CDR2 YYNGEE. V dropped 0 bases and J dropped 7 bases, with 13 bases sitting between them. This CDR3 contains 14 residues. Both 60 Vbeta primers and 13 Jbeta primers went into the PCR. TCRdb's copy holds only in-frame clones and misses some; the assay was immunoSEQ multiplex PCR. This sample has hundreds of thousands of clones; around 83% occur once, and the top ten carry approximately 1.4%. Healthy bone marrow donors formed the donor group. This record belongs to a study of cytomegalovirus exposure and HLA in healthy donors. Study-wide results and caveats: Highly shared variants forming one cluster were likely a sequencing artifact. A later analysis revealed that TCR association rates differed between HLA loci, peaking at DRB1 and bottoming out at HLA-C.

This chain joins TRBV9 and TRBJ2-5; a possible D gene is TRBD2 (5 bases). The receptor was isolated from a girl aged 5-17 years in good health and CMV-seronegative. Source material: PBMCs. The CDR3 spells CASSVEGGAGTQYF. The CDR3 nucleotides read TGTGCCAGCAGCGTAGAAGGAGGTGCGGGGACCCAGTACTTC.